A single sample gave rise to the 29 T cell receptor beta chains below, sequenced in a study of blood T cells in healthy people across ages. Next came a second PCR, run for roughly 6 to 11 cycles, which used a sample-barcoded 5' primer along with a J-beta primer mix. Via MiXCR, TCRdb re-called the 5' RACE reads, giving one row per CDR3 protein. The sample yields about 1,800,000 distinct CDR3 sequences, 28% seen once. The sequenced sample consisted of blood. The receptors were sampled from a woman aged 30 to 39 in good health.

Details on this clonotype: A read error may account for a junction end that differs from germline. V and J are TRBV7-2 and TRBJ2-7; the D gene is possibly TRBD2 (6 bases). Germline lookup yields CDR1 SGHTA and CDR2 FQGNSA. The CDR3 is made up of 11 amino acids. DNA of the CDR3: TGTGCCAACAGCCTGGCGGGAGAGCAGTACTTC. Translation: CANSLAGEQYF.

At least ten counts were recorded for this clonotype. The rearrangement uses TRBV2 and TRBJ1-2; D possibly corresponds to TRBD1 (6 bases). V was pared by 6 bases and J by 8 bases, with 7 bases between. The germline V gene has CDR1 SNHLY and CDR2 FYNNEI. This CDR3 has 10 amino acids. CDR3 loop: CASSRGGYTF. CDR3 nucleotide sequence: TGTGCCAGCAGCAGGGGCGGCTACACCTTC. The variable domain in full, completed from reference TRBV2 and TRBJ1-2, reads EPEVTQTPSHQVTQMGQEVILRCVPISNHLYFYWYRQILGQKVEFLVSFYNNEISEKSEIFDDQFSVERPDGSNFTLKIRSTKLEDSAMYFCASSRGGYTFGSGTRLTVV.

This clonotype was recorded a few times. The chain couples TRBV4-2 to TRBJ1-2, with 7 bases lining up with TRBD1. The CDR3 has 16 amino acids. Germline lookup yields CDR1 LGHNA and CDR2 YNFKEQ. J gave up 6 bases and V 0 bases, and 10 bases lay outside the gene matches. CDR3 protein: CASSQDSSNRGNGYTF. The CDR3 nucleotides are TGTGCCAGCAGCCAAGATTCATCGAACAGGGGCAATGGCTACACCTTC.

The rearrangement links TRBV2 to TRBJ2-4; TRBD1 might be the D (5 bases). CDR1 is SNHLY and CDR2 is FYNNEI in the germline V gene. This CDR3 spans 14 amino acids. The V gene lost 4 bases and the J gene lost 5 bases, with 12 bases spanning the gap. DNA of the CDR3: TGTGCCAGCAGTGTAGGGGCAGATCAAAACATTCAGTACTTC. Translated, it gives CASSVGADQNIQYF.

The chain joins TRBV20-1 to TRBJ2-1; 7 bases fit TRBD2. CDR1 is DFQATT, CDR2 SNEGSKA, per germline (reference sequence). With 5 bases clipped from V and 8 bases from J, the junction kept 12 bases outside the gene matches. This CDR3 has 14 residues. The CDR3 here is CSALRRAGYDEQFF. The CDR3 nucleotides are TGCAGTGCTCTCAGACGAGCGGGATATGATGAGCAGTTCTTC.

The table lists this clonotype with many counts. The chain joins TRBV7-2 to TRBJ2-7; 9 bases fit TRBD2. CDR1 is SGHTA and CDR2 is FQGNSA in the germline V gene. Losses at the gene ends were 3 bases for V and 6 bases for J; bases not matched to a gene: 6. The CDR3 contains 14 residues. The CDR3 sequence: CASSLRTSETEQYF. The CDR3, as DNA: TGTGCCAGCAGCTTGAGGACTAGCGAGACCGAGCAGTACTTC. Filled out from reference TRBV7-2 and TRBJ2-7, the complete variable domain reads GAGVSQSPSNKVTEKGKDVELRCDPISGHTALYWYRQSLGQGLEFLIYFQGNSAPDKSGLPSDRFSAERTGGSVSTLTIQRTQQEDSAVYLCASSLRTSETEQYFGPGTRLTVT.

This clonotype came up many times. The chain links TRBV6-1 to TRBJ2-7; the match to TRBD1 covers 9 bases. The length of the CDR3 is 16 residues. Per the germline V gene, CDR1 is MNHNS and CDR2 is SASEGT. The J segment lost 2 bases and the V segment lost 7 bases, leaving 12 bases of the junction unmatched. In nucleotides, the CDR3 is TGTGCCAGCATACACCCCCGTAGGACAGGGGCCTACGAGCAGTACTTC. Amino acid sequence: CASIHPRRTGAYEQYF.

This clonotype was detected a few times. V is TRBV4-1 and J is TRBJ2-5, with 10 bases aligning to TRBD2. CDR1 is MGHRA and CDR2 is YSYEKL in the germline V gene. CDR3 length equals 16 residues. The trim removed 1 base at V and 4 bases at J, leaving 6 bases unmatched. The CDR3 nucleotides read TGCGCCAGCAGCCAAGGATTAGCGGGGGGCCCAGAGACCCAGTACTTC. It encodes CASSQGLAGGPETQYF.

This clonotype was recorded a few times. The rearrangement joins TRBV12-3 or TRBV12-4 to TRBJ2-2; TRBD2 is a possible D gene (8 bases). CDR3 size: 17 residues. Trimming stripped 7 bases from V and 4 bases from J, with 22 bases between. In nucleotides, the CDR3 is TGTGCCAGCACTAGACAGGGTAGCGGGAAGAGCACCGGGGAGCTGTTTTTT. As protein: CASTRQGSGKSTGELFF.

This clonotype appeared a few times. The chain carries TRBV10-3 and TRBJ2-3; a possible D gene is TRBD1 (5 bases). In germline, CDR1 is ENHRY, CDR2 SYGVKD. V lost 0 bases, J lost 4 bases, and 14 bases lay in between. The CDR3 has 16 residues. The CDR3 DNA reads TGTGCCATCAGTGAGTCCAACGGAAGGGGTCCAGATACGCAGTATTTT. Translation gives CAISESNGRGPDTQYF.

In this sample, this clonotype turned up a few times. The rearrangement links TRBV5-5 to TRBJ2-5; 8 bases fit TRBD2. From germline, CDR1 is SGHKS and CDR2 YYEKEE (reference sequence). The CDR3 contains 15 residues. V lost 2 bases and J lost 5; bases outside the gene matches: 8. The CDR3 region has the DNA TGTGCCAGCAGCTTCGGGGGGGCGCCGGGTGAGACCCAGTACTTC. Translated, it gives CASSFGGAPGETQYF.

This clonotype showed up many times. The gene calls are TRBV5-1 and TRBJ2-1, with TRBD2 as a possible D gene (5 bases). This CDR3 spans 15 amino acids. V was trimmed by 4 bases and J by 0 bases, leaving 11 bases between them. Germline V gene data show CDR1 as SGHRS and CDR2 as YFSETQ. This CDR3 reads CASSVRVSSYNEQFF. The CDR3 DNA follows: TGCGCCAGCAGCGTGCGGGTCAGCTCCTACAATGAGCAGTTCTTC.

V gene TRBV28 combines with J gene TRBJ1-4, with D hard to call. V lost 10 bases to trimming and J lost 6 bases, with 9 bases between them. The CDR3 totals 11 residues. Germline CDR1 MDHEN, CDR2 SYDVKM. The CDR3 region is CATSRDEKLFF. The CDR3 DNA reads TGTGCCACCTCGAGGGATGAAAAACTGTTTTTT.

This clonotype was picked up many times. The V gene is TRBV4-2, the J gene TRBJ2-7, with a tentative D call TRBD1 (5 bases). The CDR3 sequence is 12 residues long. Germline CDR1 and CDR2: LGHNA and YNFKEQ. V lost 0 bases and J 7 bases, leaving 7 bases between the germline ends. The CDR3 nucleotides read TGTGCCAGCAGCCAAGAGGGGCCTGAGCAGTACTTC. Translation: CASSQEGPEQYF.

The J gene is TRBJ2-1, the V gene TRBV7-6; 10 positions agree with TRBD2. The ends lost 7 bases at V and 9 bases at J; junction bases unmatched: 9. The CDR3 has 14 residues. Germline CDR1 reads SGHVS; CDR2 reads FNYEAQ. The chain's CDR3 is CASKKYSGGGEQFF. Here the CDR3 DNA reads TGTGCCAGCAAAAAGTACAGCGGGGGGGGTGAGCAGTTCTTC.

This chain joins TRBV5-1 and TRBJ2-5; unclear D gene. Trimming removed 7 bases from V and 5 bases from J, with 15 bases in between. The germline V gene encodes CDR1 SGHRS and CDR2 YFSETQ. The CDR3 has 13 amino acids. CDR3 residues: CASAEGRMETQYF. The CDR3 nucleotides are TGCGCCAGCGCTGAAGGAAGGATGGAGACCCAGTACTTC.

This clonotype came up many times. The genes are TRBV20-1 and TRBJ2-7, with D maybe TRBD2 (6 bases). V was trimmed by 6 bases and J by 3 bases, leaving 12 bases between them. From germline, CDR1 is DFQATT and CDR2 SNEGSKA (reference sequence). The CDR3 spans 12 residues. The CDR3 bases are TGCAGTGCCCAGGTGGAGGGCTACGAGCAGTACTTC. Its translation is CSAQVEGYEQYF.

This chain links TRBV7-9 with TRBJ1-1, with a possible D match to TRBD1 (5 bases). Germline CDR1 SEHNR, CDR2 FQNEAQ (reference sequence). Between the trimmed V and J ends, which lost 5 bases and 4 bases, there was a span of 14 bases. This CDR3 is 14 amino acids long. CDR3 loop: CASSAGRGRTEAFF. The CDR3 nucleotides are TGTGCCAGCAGCGCAGGCCGGGGACGCACTGAAGCTTTCTTT.

This CDR3 reads CSARVGARTDTQYF. In nucleotides, the CDR3 is TGCAGTGCTAGAGTGGGGGCACGTACAGATACGCAGTATTTT. V and J are TRBV20-1 and TRBJ2-3, with D maybe TRBD1 (6 bases). V was clipped by 1 base and J by 3 bases, with 11 bases between them. Germline CDR1 DFQATT, CDR2 SNEGSKA (reference sequence). The CDR3 is made up of 14 amino acids.

The chain uses TRBV10-3 and TRBJ2-7, with D maybe TRBD1 (6 bases). Per germline, CDR1 ENHRY and CDR2 SYGVKD. The CDR3 has 12 residues. With 6 bases removed from V and 5 bases from J, the gap between germline ends came to 11 bases. CDR3 sequence (DNA): TGTGCCATCAGCCCTGGACAGAACGAGCAGTACTTC. Amino acids: CAISPGQNEQYF.

V and J are TRBV4-2 and TRBJ2-3; TRBD2 agrees at 8 bases. After removal of 1 base from V and 2 bases from J, the junction contained 8 bases not matched to a gene. Germline-derived CDR1 and CDR2 are LGHNA and YNFKEQ. The CDR3 totals 17 residues. The CDR3 region is CASSQVQLRGDTDTQYF. The DNA of the CDR3 is TGTGCCAGCAGCCAAGTTCAATTGCGGGGGGACACAGATACGCAGTATTTT.

In the case of this clonotype: Compared with germline, one end of the junction differs, possibly owing to a read error. The CDR3 bases are TGTGTCAGCAGTTTGGCGGGACTAGCGGGATTAGCCAAAAACATTCAGTACTTC. Residues: CVSSLAGLAGLAKNIQYF. The genes are TRBV28 and TRBJ2-4, with 13 nucleotides matching TRBD2. The CDR3 consists of 18 residues. CDR1 is MDHEN, CDR2 SYDVKM, per germline.

This clonotype was observed a handful of times. The chain couples TRBV27 to TRBJ1-1; D is unclear. This CDR3 contains 14 residues. Per the germline V gene, CDR1 is MNHEY and CDR2 is SMNVEV (reference sequence). V lost 2 bases and J 5 bases, leaving 12 bases between the germline ends. CDR3 in DNA: TGTGCCAGCAGTTTAGGCCAGAGCCTTACTGAAGCTTTCTTT. Its protein is CASSLGQSLTEAFF.

Details on this clonotype: Only one base separates this from a far larger clonotype, so it likely reflects a read error. The chain uses TRBV5-1 and TRBJ2-3, with D perhaps assigned TRBD1 or TRBD2 (5 bases each). V lost 7 bases and J 3 bases, leaving 12 bases between the germline ends. The germline gives CDR1 SGHRS, CDR2 YFSETQ. The CDR3 is 13 amino acids. CDR3: CASGSEGTDTQYF. The CDR3 nucleotides read TGCGCCAGCGGCTCAGAGGGGACAGATACGCAGTATTTT. Full variable domain (rest looked up from reference TRBV5-1 and TRBJ2-3): KAGVTQTPRYLIKTRGQQVTLSCSPISGHRSVSWYQQTPGQGLQFLFEYFSETQRNKGNFPGRFSGRQFSNSRSEMNVSTLELGDSALYLCASGSEGTDTQYFGPGTRLTVL.

This clonotype was found many times. The V gene is TRBV12-3 or TRBV12-4, the J gene TRBJ1-2; TRBD1 matches at 9 bases. This CDR3 comprises 16 residues. J lost 2 bases, V lost 4 bases, and 8 bases had no gene match. The CDR3 sequence is CASSSDRGRPNYGYTF. The CDR3 nucleotides read TGTGCCAGCAGTTCGGACAGGGGTCGACCAAACTATGGCTACACCTTC.

The chain joins TRBV12-3 or TRBV12-4 to TRBJ1-2; no clear D gene. The CDR3 is 14 residues long. V lost 6 bases and J lost 1, with 12 bases in between. This CDR3 reads CASSPRILNYGYTF. In DNA form, the CDR3 reads TGTGCCAGCAGCCCCAGGATTCTTAACTATGGCTACACCTTC.

This clonotype was picked up many times. This chain connects TRBV20-1 to TRBJ2-7, with TRBD2 matching 14 bases. V lost 6 bases to trimming and J lost 2 bases; unmatched junction nucleotides: 12. This CDR3 has 17 residues. CDR1 DFQATT and CDR2 SNEGSKA come from the germline V gene (reference sequence). The DNA for the CDR3 is TGCAGTGCGCCCCGCGGGACTAGCGGGGGTCGGGCCTACGAGCAGTACTTC. It specifies CSAPRGTSGGRAYEQYF.

The chain combines TRBV7-2 with TRBJ2-5, with D perhaps given as TRBD1 or TRBD2 (5 bases each). Between the trimmed V and J ends, which lost 1 base and 4 bases, there was a span of 13 bases. CDR1 and CDR2 from the germline V gene are SGHTA and FQGNSA. The length of the CDR3 is 15 residues. The CDR3: CASSLGGVRGETQYF. CDR3 bases: TGTGCCAGCAGCTTAGGAGGGGTTCGGGGAGAGACCCAGTACTTC.

About this clonotype: Being one base from a much bigger clone, this may be a read error. The gene calls are TRBV29-1 and TRBJ2-1; D uncertain. The DNA end is a closer match to TRBJ2-7, so the J assignment may be wrong. The germline gives CDR1 SQVTM, CDR2 ANQGSEA. This CDR3 is built from 13 residues. The CDR3 here is CSHTSSSYNEQYF. Written as DNA, the CDR3 is TGCAGCCATACATCGAGCTCCTACAATGAGCAGTACTTC.